This TCR beta chain was captured in a study of glioma-infiltrating T cells after dendritic cell vaccination. The method was immunoSEQ multiplex PCR; TCRdb's version includes in-frame clones alone and lacks a portion of them. Among 30,000 to 40,000 clones listed, roughly 79% were seen once. V gave up 7 bases and J gave up 6 bases, with 18 bases separating them. Per germline, CDR1 WSHSY and CDR2 SAAADI. CDR3 length: 14 amino acids. The receptor was isolated from a human donor with glioblastoma. The genes are TRBV10-2 and TRBJ1-1, with TRBD1 as a possible D gene (6 bases). Sequenced material: blood, taken before dendritic cell vaccination. The CDR3 is CASTETGPKAEAFF. DNA of the CDR3: TGCGCCAGCACAGAGACAGGCCCGAAGGCTGAAGCTTTCTTT.